This T cell receptor (beta chain) was captured by sequencing in a study of cytomegalovirus exposure and HLA in healthy donors. On the study more broadly: Genetic ancestry analysis placed 81% of the approximately 390 donors that were genotyped in the Caucasian-associated cluster.

With 60 Vbeta and 13 Jbeta primers, the PCR was carried out. TCRdb's table, derived via immunoSEQ multiplex PCR, lists solely in-frame clones and lacks some. Found here are about 130,000 clones, more than 70% of them singletons; the top ten hold about 2.9%. A word on this clone: No antigen is known for it.

The V gene's germline CDR1 is LGHNA and CDR2 YSLEER. The germline V and J ends were trimmed by 0 bases and 3 bases, with 17 bases remaining between them. The CDR3 has 17 residues. Notes on the study in general: The only immune exposure information that was available was CMV serostatus. Investigators reported approximately 150 TCR beta chains as tied to cytomegalovirus. After further analysis at a later stage, 16,951 TCR beta sequences were associated with HLA alleles at 0.05 false discovery rate.

This rearrangement joins TRBV4-3 to TRBJ1-1; D is perhaps TRBD1 (5 bases). Source material: PBMCs. The sequence derives from a man aged 35-49 years in good health and CMV-seronegative. The CDR3: CASSQDSGPPGDTEAFF. CDR3 nucleotide sequence: TGCGCCAGCAGCCAAGATTCGGGCCCCCCGGGGGACACTGAAGCTTTCTTT.